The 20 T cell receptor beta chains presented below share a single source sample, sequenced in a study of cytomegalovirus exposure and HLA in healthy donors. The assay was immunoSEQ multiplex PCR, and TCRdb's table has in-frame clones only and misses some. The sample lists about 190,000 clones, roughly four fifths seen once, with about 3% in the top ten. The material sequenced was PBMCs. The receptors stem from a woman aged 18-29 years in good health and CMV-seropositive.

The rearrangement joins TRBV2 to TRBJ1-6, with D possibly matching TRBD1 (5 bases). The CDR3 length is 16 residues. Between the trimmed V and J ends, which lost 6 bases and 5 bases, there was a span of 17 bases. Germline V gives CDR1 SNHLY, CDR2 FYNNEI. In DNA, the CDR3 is TGTGCCAGCAGCCCTTCGGGCAGGGTAAATAATTCACCCCTCCACTTT. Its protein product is CASSPSGRVNNSPLHF. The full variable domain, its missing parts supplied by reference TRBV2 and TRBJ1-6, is EPEVTQTPSHQVTQMGQEVILRCVPISNHLYFYWYRQILGQKVEFLVSFYNNEISEKSEIFDDQFSVERPDGSNFTLKIRSTKLEDSAMYFCASSPSGRVNNSPLHFGNGTRLTVT.

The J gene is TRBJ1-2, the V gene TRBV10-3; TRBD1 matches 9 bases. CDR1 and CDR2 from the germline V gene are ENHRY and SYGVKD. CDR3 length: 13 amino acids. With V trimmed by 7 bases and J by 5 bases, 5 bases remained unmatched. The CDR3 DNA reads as TGTGCCATCAATTCCGGGACAGGGTATGGCTACACCTTC. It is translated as CAINSGTGYGYTF.

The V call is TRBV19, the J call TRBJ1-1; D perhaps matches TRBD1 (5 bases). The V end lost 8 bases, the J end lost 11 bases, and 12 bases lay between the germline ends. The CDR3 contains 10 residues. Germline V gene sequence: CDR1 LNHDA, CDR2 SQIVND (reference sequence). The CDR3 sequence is CASGGVVAFF. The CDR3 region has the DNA TGTGCCAGTGGAGGGGTTGTGGCTTTCTTT.

The DNA for the CDR3 is TGTGCCAGCAGCCCCGTCGGGGGACAGGGGTACAATGAGCAGTTCTTC. This gives the protein CASSPVGGQGYNEQFF. This rearrangement joins TRBV9 to TRBJ2-1, with TRBD1 matching over 10 bases. Germline CDR1 reads SGDLS; CDR2 reads YYNGEE. The V segment lost 4 bases and the J segment 4 bases; nucleotides outside the gene matches: 8. The CDR3 has 16 residues.

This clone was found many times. The CDR3 spells CASSERPSGPYEQYF. CDR3 nucleotide sequence: TGTGCCAGCAGCGAACGCCCTAGCGGACCCTACGAGCAGTACTTC. The V gene is TRBV9, the J gene TRBJ2-7, with 7 bases aligning to TRBD2. The CDR3 consists of 15 residues. Trimming took 3 bases from V and 2 from J; bases not matched to a gene: 8. The germline V gene encodes CDR1 SGDLS and CDR2 YYNGEE.

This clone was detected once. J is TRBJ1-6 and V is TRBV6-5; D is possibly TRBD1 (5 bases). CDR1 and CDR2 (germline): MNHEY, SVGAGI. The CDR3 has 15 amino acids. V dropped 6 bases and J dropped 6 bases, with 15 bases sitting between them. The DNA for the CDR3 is TGTGCCAGCAGGGAAACAGGAGTCGCTAATTCACCCCTCCACTTT. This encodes CASRETGVANSPLHF.

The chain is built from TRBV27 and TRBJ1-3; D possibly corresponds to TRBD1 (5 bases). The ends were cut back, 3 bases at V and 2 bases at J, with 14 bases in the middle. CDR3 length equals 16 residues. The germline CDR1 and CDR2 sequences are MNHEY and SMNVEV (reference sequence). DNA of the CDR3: TGTGCCAGCAGTTTCCTGGGGCCCCAGACTGGAAACACCATATATTTT. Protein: CASSFLGPQTGNTIYF.

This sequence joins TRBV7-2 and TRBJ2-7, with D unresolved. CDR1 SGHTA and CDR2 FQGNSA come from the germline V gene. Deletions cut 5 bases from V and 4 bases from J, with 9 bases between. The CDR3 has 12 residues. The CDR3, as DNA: TGTGCCAGCAGCCCTATGTCATACGAGCAGTACTTC. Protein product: CASSPMSYEQYF.

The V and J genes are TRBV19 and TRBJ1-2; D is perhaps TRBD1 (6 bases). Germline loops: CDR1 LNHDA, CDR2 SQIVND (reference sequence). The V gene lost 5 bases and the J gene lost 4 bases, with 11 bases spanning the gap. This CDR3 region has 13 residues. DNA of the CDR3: TGTGCCAGTAGTTTCGGACAGCGCTATGGCTACACCTTC. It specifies CASSFGQRYGYTF.

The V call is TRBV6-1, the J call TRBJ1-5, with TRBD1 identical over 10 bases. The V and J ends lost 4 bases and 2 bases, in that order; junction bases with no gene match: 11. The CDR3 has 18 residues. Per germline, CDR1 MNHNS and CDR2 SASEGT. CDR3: CASSARDRGFLGNQPQHF. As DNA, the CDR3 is TGTGCCAGCAGTGCGAGGGACAGGGGTTTTCTGGGCAATCAGCCCCAGCATTTT.

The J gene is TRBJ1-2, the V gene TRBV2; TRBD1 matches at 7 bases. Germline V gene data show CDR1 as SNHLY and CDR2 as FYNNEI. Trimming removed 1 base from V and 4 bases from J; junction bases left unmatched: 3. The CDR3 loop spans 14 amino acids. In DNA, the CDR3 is TGTGCCAGCAGTGAAGACGGGACAGCCTATGGCTACACCTTC. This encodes CASSEDGTAYGYTF.

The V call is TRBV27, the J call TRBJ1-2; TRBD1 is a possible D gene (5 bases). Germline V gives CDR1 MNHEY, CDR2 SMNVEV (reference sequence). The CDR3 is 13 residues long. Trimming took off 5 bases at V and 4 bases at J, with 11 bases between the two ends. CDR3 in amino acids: CASSPPGGYGYTF. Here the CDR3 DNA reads TGTGCCAGCAGTCCGCCGGGGGGCTATGGCTACACCTTC.

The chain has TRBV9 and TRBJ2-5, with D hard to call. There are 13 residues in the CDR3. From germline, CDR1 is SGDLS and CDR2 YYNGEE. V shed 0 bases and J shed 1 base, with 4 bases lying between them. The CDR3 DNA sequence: TGTGCCAGCAGCGTAGACACCCAAGAGACCCAGTACTTC. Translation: CASSVDTQETQYF. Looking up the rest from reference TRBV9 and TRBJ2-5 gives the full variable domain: DSGVTQTPKHLITATGQRVTLRCSPRSGDLSVYWYQQSLDQGLQFLIQYYNGEERAKGNILERFSAQQFPDLHSELNLSSLELGDSALYFCASSVDTQETQYFGPGTRLLVL.

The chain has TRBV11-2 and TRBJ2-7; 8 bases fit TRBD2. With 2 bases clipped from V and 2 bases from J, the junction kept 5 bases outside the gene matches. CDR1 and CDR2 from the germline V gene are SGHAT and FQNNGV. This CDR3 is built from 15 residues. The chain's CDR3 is CASSLLSGGTYEQYF. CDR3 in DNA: TGTGCCAGCAGCTTACTGAGCGGGGGTACCTACGAGCAGTACTTC.

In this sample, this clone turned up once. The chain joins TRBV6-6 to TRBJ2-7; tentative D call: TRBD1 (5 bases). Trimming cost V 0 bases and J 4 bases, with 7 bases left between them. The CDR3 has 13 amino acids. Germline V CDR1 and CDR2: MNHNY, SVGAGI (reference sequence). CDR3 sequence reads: CASSYSGQYEQYF. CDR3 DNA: TGTGCCAGCAGTTACTCCGGACAATACGAGCAGTACTTC.

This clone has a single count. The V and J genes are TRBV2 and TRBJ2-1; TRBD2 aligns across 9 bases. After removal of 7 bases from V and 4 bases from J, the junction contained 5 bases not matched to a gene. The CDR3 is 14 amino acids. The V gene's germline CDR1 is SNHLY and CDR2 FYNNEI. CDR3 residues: CASISGGSYNEQFF. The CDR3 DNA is TGTGCCAGCATAAGCGGGGGGTCTTACAATGAGCAGTTCTTC.

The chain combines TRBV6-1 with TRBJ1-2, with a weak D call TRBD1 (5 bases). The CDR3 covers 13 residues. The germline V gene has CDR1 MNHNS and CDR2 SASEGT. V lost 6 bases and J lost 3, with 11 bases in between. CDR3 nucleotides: TGTGCCAGCAGAGGGCAGGGCTACTATGGCTACACCTTC. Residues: CASRGQGYYGYTF.

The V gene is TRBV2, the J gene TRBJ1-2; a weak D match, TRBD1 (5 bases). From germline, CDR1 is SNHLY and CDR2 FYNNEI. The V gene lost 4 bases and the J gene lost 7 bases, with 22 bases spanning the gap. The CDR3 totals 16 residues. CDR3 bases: TGTGCCAGCAGTGTTGGGGCAGGCGGATCCCAGGGTGGCTACACCTTC. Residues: CASSVGAGGSQGGYTF.

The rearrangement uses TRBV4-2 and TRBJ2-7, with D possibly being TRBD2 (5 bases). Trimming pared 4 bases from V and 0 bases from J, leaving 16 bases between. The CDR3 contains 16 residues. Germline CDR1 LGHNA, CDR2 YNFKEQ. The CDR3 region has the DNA TGTGCCAGCAGCCGAAATACGGGGTCCCCCTCCTACGAGCAGTACTTC. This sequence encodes CASSRNTGSPSYEQYF.

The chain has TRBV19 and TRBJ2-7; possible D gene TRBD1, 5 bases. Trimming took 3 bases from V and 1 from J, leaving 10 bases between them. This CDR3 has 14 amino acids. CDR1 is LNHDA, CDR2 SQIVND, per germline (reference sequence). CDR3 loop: CASSIDAGSYEQYF. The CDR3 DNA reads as TGTGCCAGTAGTATTGATGCAGGGTCCTACGAGCAGTACTTC.